A single sample is the source of the 13 T cell receptor beta chains below, sequenced in a study of T cell repertoires in cytomegalovirus infection. TCRdb called the reads again in MiXCR, with one record for every CDR3 protein. The table includes a few hundred thousand distinct CDR3 sequences, roughly 18% detected once. Sequencing input: PBMCs. Receptors originate from a human donor in good health (CMV status not recorded). Some clones in this sample may be carry-over from other donors' samples.

This clonotype was counted many times. The genes are TRBV7-2 and TRBJ2-7; D gene uncertain. This CDR3 region has 13 residues. CDR1 SGHTA and CDR2 FQGNSA come from the germline V gene. Trimming took off 1 base at V and 2 bases at J, with 6 bases between the two ends. The CDR3 reads CASSLDATYEQYF. In nucleotides, the CDR3 is TGTGCCAGCAGCTTAGACGCAACCTACGAGCAGTACTTC.

This clonotype occurred a few times. The chain couples TRBV7-2 to TRBJ2-5; tentatively, D is TRBD2 (5 bases). In germline, CDR1 is SGHTA, CDR2 FQGNSA. V lost 8 bases and J 5 bases, leaving 12 bases between the germline ends. The CDR3 runs to 12 residues. The CDR3 nucleotides are TGTGCCAGCTCCCGAGGGTCGGAGACCCAGTACTTC. Translated: CASSRGSETQYF.

This clonotype was detected many times. V is TRBV7-2 and J is TRBJ2-3, with 12 nucleotides matching TRBD2. This CDR3 has 16 residues. Germline V CDR1 and CDR2: SGHTA, FQGNSA. V lost 5 bases, J lost 4 bases, and 7 bases stayed unmatched. The CDR3, as DNA: TGTGCCAGCAGCATCCTAGCGGGGGGGCAGTCAGATACGCAGTATTTT. Protein product: CASSILAGGQSDTQYF.

This clonotype was observed many times. The chain is built from TRBV7-2 and TRBJ1-5; D is uncertain. The CDR3 is 13 residues long. CDR1 is SGHTA, CDR2 FQGNSA, per germline. V lost 2 bases and J 4 bases, leaving 6 bases between the germline ends. CDR3 sequence: CASSLFLNQPQHF. The CDR3 region has the DNA TGTGCCAGCAGCTTATTCCTTAATCAGCCCCAGCATTTT.

Many counts were recorded for this clonotype. This rearrangement joins TRBV7-2 to TRBJ2-1; 8 bases map to TRBD1. Germline CDR1 reads SGHTA; CDR2 reads FQGNSA. The J segment lost 2 bases and the V segment lost 4 bases, leaving 7 bases of the junction unmatched. The CDR3 consists of 16 residues. In DNA, the CDR3 is TGTGCCAGCAGCTCCAGGGGGCGGATCCCCTACAATGAGCAGTTCTTC. Its translation is CASSSRGRIPYNEQFF.

Note on this clonotype: It may be a read error: a sequence one base away is much more abundant. The chain links TRBV7-2 to TRBJ2-1, with D perhaps given as TRBD1 or TRBD2 (5 bases each). Looked up from germline, CDR1 is SGHTA and CDR2 is FQGNSA. CDR3 size: 14 residues. The chain's CDR3 is CASSATGAYNERFF. The CDR3, as DNA: TGTGCCAGCAGCGCCACCGGGGCATACAATGAGCGGTTCTTC. The whole variable domain, filled in from reference TRBV7-2 and TRBJ2-1, reads GAGVSQSPSNKVTEKGKDVELRCDPISGHTALYWYRQSLGQGLEFLIYFQGNSAPDKSGLPSDRFSAERTGGSVSTLTIQRTQQEDSAVYLCASSATGAYNERFFGPGTRLTVL.

This clonotype appeared many times. This chain connects TRBV7-6 to TRBJ1-2, with 10 bases fitting TRBD1. The V gene end was trimmed by 4 bases and the J gene end by 6 bases; junction bases not matched to a gene: 8. The CDR3 has 15 residues. From germline, CDR1 is SGHVS and CDR2 FNYEAQ. The CDR3: CASSSYSTGGNGYTF. The CDR3 DNA follows: TGTGCCAGCAGCTCATATTCGACAGGGGGCAATGGCTACACCTTC.

The chain's CDR3 is CASTISGVEYTGELFF. Written as DNA, the CDR3 is TGTGCCAGCACCATTAGTGGTGTGGAGTACACCGGGGAGCTGTTTTTT. V is TRBV7-2 and J is TRBJ2-2; no firm D call. Deletions cut 7 bases from V and 3 bases from J, with 18 bases between. CDR3 size: 16 residues. Germline values: CDR1 SGHTA, CDR2 FQGNSA.

The CDR3 DNA sequence: TGTGCCAGCGGACCCCCTAGAGGGCTGGCTGAAGCTTTCTTT. This gives the protein CASGPPRGLAEAFF. The gene calls are TRBV28 and TRBJ1-1; D is ambiguous. The CDR3 loop spans 14 amino acids. Trimming stripped 8 bases from V and 6 bases from J, with 19 bases between. Per the germline V gene, CDR1 is MDHEN and CDR2 is SYDVKM.

This clonotype was recorded a few times. The V call is TRBV19, the J call TRBJ2-6, with D unclear. Trimming cost V 2 bases and J 1 base, with 6 bases left between them. The CDR3 extends over 15 amino acids. Germline lookup yields CDR1 LNHDA and CDR2 SQIVND (reference sequence). CDR3 coding DNA: TGTGCCAGTAGTATACTAGGATCTGGGGCCAACGTCCTGACTTTC. Translation gives CASSILGSGANVLTF.

The table lists this clonotype with many counts. The V gene is TRBV7-2, the J gene TRBJ2-7; D not resolved. The CDR3 has 12 residues. CDR1 SGHTA and CDR2 FQGNSA come from the germline V gene. Trimming removed 5 bases at V and 6 bases at J, with 11 bases between. The CDR3 coding sequence is TGTGCCAGCAGCCCCACCCTCCTCGAGCAGTACTTC. Protein: CASSPTLLEQYF.

The chain recombines TRBV7-2 with TRBJ2-7; weak D call: TRBD1 (5 bases). The germline V and J ends were trimmed by 4 bases and 0 bases, with 10 bases remaining between them. The CDR3 has 14 amino acids. From germline, CDR1 is SGHTA and CDR2 FQGNSA. The CDR3 here is CASSSRRGSYEQYF. The CDR3 nucleotides read TGTGCCAGCAGCTCGCGAAGGGGCTCCTACGAGCAGTACTTC.

This clonotype was seen at least ten times. The chain uses TRBV2 and TRBJ1-2, with D perhaps matching TRBD1 (5 bases). CDR3 length equals 13 residues. Per germline, CDR1 SNHLY and CDR2 FYNNEI. V was clipped by 6 bases and J by 4 bases, with 12 bases between them. The CDR3 spells CASRKGEIYGYTF. The CDR3 region has the DNA TGTGCCAGCAGGAAAGGGGAGATCTATGGCTACACCTTC.